This TCR beta chain was obtained from a study of blood T cell repertoires in COVID-19. Measured with immunoSEQ multiplex PCR; TCRdb has only the in-frame clones, and not every one. The repertoire holds a few hundred thousand clones, with less than 90% as singletons. V was trimmed by 7 bases and J by 0 bases, leaving 14 bases between them. The CDR3 spans 15 residues. Germline V lookup: CDR1 SGDLS, CDR2 YYNGEE. What was sequenced was PBMCs or T cells enriched from blood (not recorded which). This TCR was recovered from a woman between 40 and 50 years old who had recovered from COVID-19. The gene calls are TRBV9 and TRBJ2-4; unclear D gene. CDR3: CASASDGVAKNIQYF. The CDR3, as DNA: TGTGCCAGCGCCAGTGACGGAGTAGCCAAAAACATTCAGTACTTC.